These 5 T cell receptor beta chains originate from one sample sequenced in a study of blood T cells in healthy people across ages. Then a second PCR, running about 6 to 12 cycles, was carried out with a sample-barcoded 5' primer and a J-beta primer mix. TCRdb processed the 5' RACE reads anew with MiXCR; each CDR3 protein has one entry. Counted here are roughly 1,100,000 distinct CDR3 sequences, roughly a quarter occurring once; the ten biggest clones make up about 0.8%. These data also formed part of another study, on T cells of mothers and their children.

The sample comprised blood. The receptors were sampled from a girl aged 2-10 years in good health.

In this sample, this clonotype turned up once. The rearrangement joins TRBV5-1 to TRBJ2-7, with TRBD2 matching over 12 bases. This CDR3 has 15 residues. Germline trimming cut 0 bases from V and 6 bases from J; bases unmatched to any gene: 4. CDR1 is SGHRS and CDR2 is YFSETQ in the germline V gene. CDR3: CASSLGLAGVAEQYF. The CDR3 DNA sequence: TGCGCCAGCAGCTTGGGACTAGCGGGAGTCGCCGAGCAGTACTTC.

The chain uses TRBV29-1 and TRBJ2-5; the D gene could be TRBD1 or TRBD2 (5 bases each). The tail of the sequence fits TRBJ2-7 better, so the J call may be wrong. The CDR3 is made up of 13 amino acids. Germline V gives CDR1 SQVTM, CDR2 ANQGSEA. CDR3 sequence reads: CSAGTDSSYEQYF. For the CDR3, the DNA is TGCAGCGCCGGGACGGATAGCTCCTACGAGCAGTACTTC.

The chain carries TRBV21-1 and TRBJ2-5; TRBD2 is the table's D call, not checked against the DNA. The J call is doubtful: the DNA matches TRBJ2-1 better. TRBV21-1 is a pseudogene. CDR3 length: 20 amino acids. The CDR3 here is CASSKGPLGASGGHYNEQFF. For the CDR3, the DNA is TGTGCCAGCAGCAAAGGCCCCCTCGGGGCTAGCGGGGGCCACTACAATGAGCAGTTCTTC.

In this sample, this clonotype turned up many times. CDR3 sequence (DNA): TGTGCCAGCTCCGTGGGCTTGGGTCAGCCCCAGCATTTT. It is translated as CASSVGLGQPQHF. This chain uses TRBV27 with TRBJ1-5; D remains ambiguous. The CDR3 is 13 residues long. The germline gives CDR1 MNHEY, CDR2 SMNVEV (reference sequence). V was shortened by 8 bases and J by 6 bases, with 14 bases between the two germline ends.

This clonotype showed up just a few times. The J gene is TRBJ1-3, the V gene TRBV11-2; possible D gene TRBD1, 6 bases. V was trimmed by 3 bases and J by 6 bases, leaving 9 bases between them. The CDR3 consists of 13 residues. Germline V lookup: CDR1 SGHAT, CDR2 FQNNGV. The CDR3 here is CASSFNRVNTIYF. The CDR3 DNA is TGTGCCAGCAGCTTCAACAGGGTAAACACCATATATTTT.